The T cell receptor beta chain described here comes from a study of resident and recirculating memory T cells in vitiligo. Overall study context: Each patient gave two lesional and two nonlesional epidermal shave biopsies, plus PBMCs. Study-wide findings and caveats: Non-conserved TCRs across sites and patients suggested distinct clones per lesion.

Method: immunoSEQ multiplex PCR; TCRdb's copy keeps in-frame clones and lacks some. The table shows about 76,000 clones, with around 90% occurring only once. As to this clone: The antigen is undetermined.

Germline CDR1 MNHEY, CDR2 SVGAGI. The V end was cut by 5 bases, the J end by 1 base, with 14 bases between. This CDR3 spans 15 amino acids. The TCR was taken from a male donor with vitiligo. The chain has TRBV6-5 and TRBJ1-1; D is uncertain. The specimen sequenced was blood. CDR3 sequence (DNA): TGTGCCAGCAGTACCCCTCGTTCCGGGAACACTGAAGCTTTCTTT. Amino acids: CASSTPRSGNTEAFF.